One and the same sample provided the 31 T cell receptor beta chains below, sequenced in a study of lymphopenia after photon versus proton radiotherapy. The table came from immunoSEQ multiplex PCR; TCRdb's copy has only in-frame clones and leaves some out. The table includes about 70,000 clones, about nine tenths detected once. Sequences were derived from peripheral blood, sampled from a patient treated with photon-based radiotherapy. These receptor sequences come from a woman in her forties with cholangiocarcinoma.

V and J are TRBV6-5 and TRBJ1-3; D unresolved. The CDR3 is 15 amino acids. The V end lost 0 bases, the J end lost 0 bases, and 6 bases lay between the germline ends. CDR1 and CDR2 (germline): MNHEY, SVGAGI. The CDR3, as DNA: TGTGCCAGCAGTTACTCGCGGCTCTCTGGAAACACCATATATTTT. Translation: CASSYSRLSGNTIYF.

The chain recombines TRBV21-1 with TRBJ1-1; the DNA was not compared with TRBD1, the D call given in the table. TRBV21-1 is noted as a pseudogene. The CDR3 loop spans 15 amino acids. The CDR3 region has the DNA TGTGCCAGCAGCCTTTGGGACAGGGAGAACACTGAAGCTTTCTTT. It translates to CASSLWDRENTEAFF.

The chain couples TRBV11-2 to TRBJ1-1; no firm D call. V gave up 5 bases and J gave up 7 bases, with 20 bases separating them. The CDR3 length is 15 residues. Germline assignment: CDR1 SGHAT and CDR2 FQNNGV. CDR3 coding DNA: TGTGCCAGCAGCGTAGGTGTGGGAGGGCTGGGTGAAGCTTTCTTT. This codes for CASSVGVGGLGEAFF.

J is TRBJ2-2 and V is TRBV4-3; either TRBD1 or TRBD2 may fit D (5 bases each). The CDR3 is made up of 17 amino acids. Per germline, CDR1 LGHNA and CDR2 YSLEER. The ends were cut back, 6 bases at V and 0 bases at J, with 17 bases in the middle. CDR3 loop: CASSPTWRGANTGELFF. In DNA, the CDR3 is TGCGCCAGCAGTCCAACTTGGCGAGGGGCGAACACCGGGGAGCTGTTTTTT.

The count of this clone is one. The chain joins TRBV5-1 to TRBJ1-1, with D possibly being TRBD1 (5 bases). V lost 4 bases and J 1 base, leaving 14 bases between the germline ends. CDR1 and CDR2 from the germline V gene are SGHRS and YFSETQ. This CDR3 is built from 15 residues. As DNA, the CDR3 is TGCGCCAGCAGCCTAGTAACAGGAACGAACACTGAAGCTTTCTTT. Amino acid sequence: CASSLVTGTNTEAFF. Supplemented by reference TRBV5-1 and TRBJ1-1, the full variable domain reads KAGVTQTPRYLIKTRGQQVTLSCSPISGHRSVSWYQQTPGQGLQFLFEYFSETQRNKGNFPGRFSGRQFSNSRSEMNVSTLELGDSALYLCASSLVTGTNTEAFFGQGTRLTVV.

The chain carries TRBV19 and TRBJ2-7, with D perhaps matching TRBD1 (5 bases). The CDR3 totals 13 residues. CDR1 LNHDA and CDR2 SQIVND come from the germline V gene (reference sequence). The V end was cut by 4 bases, the J end by 1 base, with 8 bases between. The CDR3 reads CASSNRISYEQYF. DNA for the CDR3: TGTGCCAGTAGTAACAGGATTTCCTACGAGCAGTACTTC.

The chain is built from TRBV27 and TRBJ1-1; TRBD1 agrees at 9 bases. The CDR3 consists of 13 residues. V shed 6 bases, J shed 6 bases, and the junction held 5 bases outside the gene matches. CDR1 and CDR2 from the germline V gene are MNHEY and SMNVEV (reference sequence). Written as DNA, the CDR3 is TGTGCCAGCAGGGGACAGGGCTACTCTGAAGCTTTCTTT. Its protein product is CASRGQGYSEAFF.

CDR3 residues: CASSEAGLFPIHSNQPQHF. CDR3 DNA: TGTGCCAGCAGTGAAGCGGGACTTTTTCCCATCCATAGCAATCAGCCCCAGCATTTT. The rearrangement links TRBV6-1 to TRBJ1-5; D is perhaps TRBD1 (5 bases). CDR1 and CDR2 (germline): MNHNS, SASEGT. CDR3 length: 19 residues. V was trimmed by 0 bases and J by 0 bases, leaving 18 bases between them.

The V gene is TRBV9, the J gene TRBJ2-3, with D unclear. The CDR3 length is 15 residues. Germline lookup yields CDR1 SGDLS and CDR2 YYNGEE. V gave up 0 bases and J gave up 2 bases, with 10 bases separating them. The CDR3 spells CASSVAPTYTDTQYF. In DNA, the CDR3 is TGTGCCAGCAGCGTAGCCCCCACCTACACAGATACGCAGTATTTT.

This rearrangement joins TRBV27 to TRBJ2-7; D perhaps matches TRBD2 (6 bases). Per the germline V gene, CDR1 is MNHEY and CDR2 is SMNVEV (reference sequence). This CDR3 comprises 14 residues. Between the trimmed V and J ends, which lost 5 bases and 5 bases, there was a span of 16 bases. CDR3 protein: CASSLVGGGDEQYF. The CDR3 DNA reads TGTGCCAGCAGTCTCGTGGGGGGAGGCGACGAGCAGTACTTC.

CDR3 nucleotides: TGTGCCAGCAGTTTAGGGCAGACCGCCTACGAGCAGTACTTC. Its translation is CASSLGQTAYEQYF. The rearrangement uses TRBV27 and TRBJ2-7; unclear D gene. The length of the CDR3 is 14 residues. With 2 bases removed from V and 2 bases from J, the gap between germline ends came to 10 bases. Germline CDR1 and CDR2: MNHEY and SMNVEV (reference sequence).

V usage is TRBV13 and J usage is TRBJ2-6; D may correspond to TRBD1 or TRBD2 (5 bases each). Germline V CDR1 and CDR2: PRHDT, FYEKMQ (reference sequence). V lost 3 bases to trimming and J lost 1 base, with 22 bases between them. CDR3 length equals 20 residues. The CDR3 sequence is CASSLGDAPSWVSGANVLTF. DNA for the CDR3: TGTGCCAGCAGCTTGGGGGATGCCCCCTCCTGGGTTTCTGGGGCCAACGTCCTGACTTTC.

The chain uses TRBV7-9 and TRBJ2-1; maybe TRBD2 (6 bases). The V and J ends lost 5 bases and 15 bases respectively, with 11 bases between them. This CDR3 is 10 amino acids long. Germline CDR1 SEHNR, CDR2 FQNEAQ (reference sequence). The CDR3 DNA sequence: TGTGCCAGCAGCCGGGACTGGGTGTTCTTC. It codes for CASSRDWVFF.

This clone was picked up a small number of times. The chain is built from TRBV6-1 and TRBJ2-3; TRBD2 aligns across 10 bases. V was clipped by 7 bases and J by 4 bases; unmatched bases: 8. This CDR3 comprises 15 residues. CDR1 is MNHNS, CDR2 SASEGT, per germline. CDR3 coding DNA: TGTGCCAGCACCTTAGCAGCGGGAGGGGCAGATACGCAGTATTTT. Translation: CASTLAAGGADTQYF.

This clone has just one count. The chain recombines TRBV6-1 with TRBJ2-7, with 7 bases fitting TRBD2. The CDR3 contains 14 residues. Looked up from germline, CDR1 is MNHNS and CDR2 is SASEGT. Losses at the gene ends were 3 bases for V and 0 bases for J; bases not matched to a gene: 2. The CDR3 here is CASSERGGSYEQYF. The CDR3 bases are TGTGCCAGCAGTGAGCGCGGGGGCTCCTACGAGCAGTACTTC.

The genes are TRBV9 and TRBJ2-1; 11 nucleotides line up with TRBD2. The CDR3 length is 15 residues. V gave up 4 bases and J gave up 9 bases; unmatched junction bases: 9. The germline CDR1 and CDR2 sequences are SGDLS and YYNGEE. The CDR3 coding sequence is TGTGCCAGCAGCATTAGCGGGGGGGCAGGTAGTGAGCAGTTCTTC. Its translation: CASSISGGAGSEQFF. The full variable domain, with the rest looked up from reference TRBV9 and TRBJ2-1, is DSGVTQTPKHLITATGQRVTLRCSPRSGDLSVYWYQQSLDQGLQFLIQYYNGEERAKGNILERFSAQQFPDLHSELNLSSLELGDSALYFCASSISGGAGSEQFFGPGTRLTVL.

The V call is TRBV6-5, the J call TRBJ1-5, with 7 nucleotides matching TRBD1. Germline V gene sequence: CDR1 MNHEY, CDR2 SVGAGI. J gave up 4 bases and V 7 bases, and 4 bases lay outside the gene matches. The CDR3 sequence is 13 residues long. CDR3 DNA: TGTGCCAGCATCCTACAGGGGAATCAGCCCCAGCATTTT. It yields the protein CASILQGNQPQHF.

The rearrangement links TRBV28 to TRBJ2-7, with 8 positions matching TRBD2. The V gene's germline CDR1 is MDHEN and CDR2 SYDVKM. V lost 6 bases and J lost 9; bases outside the gene matches: 7. This CDR3 spans 12 amino acids. This CDR3 is CASRSGSPLQYF. DNA for the CDR3: TGTGCCAGCAGAAGCGGGAGCCCTTTGCAGTACTTC.

J is TRBJ1-1 and V is TRBV6-5, with a possible D match to TRBD1 (5 bases). CDR3 length equals 16 residues. Per germline, CDR1 MNHEY and CDR2 SVGAGI. Trimming took 0 bases from V and 6 from J, leaving 17 bases between them. CDR3: CASSYSQVRGTPEAFF. The CDR3 DNA sequence: TGTGCCAGCAGTTACTCCCAGGTACGGGGGACCCCTGAAGCTTTCTTT.

This clone was seen once. The chain uses TRBV2 and TRBJ1-2, with D unresolved. CDR1 and CDR2 from the germline V gene are SNHLY and FYNNEI. The V end lost 3 bases, the J end lost 4 bases, and 9 bases lay between the germline ends. The CDR3 is made up of 13 amino acids. This chain's CDR3 is CASSDEFFYGYTF. In DNA, the CDR3 is TGTGCCAGCAGTGACGAGTTCTTCTATGGCTACACCTTC.

This chain joins TRBV25-1 and TRBJ2-1; 7 bases align to TRBD2. V lost 4 bases, J lost 7 bases, and 7 bases stayed unmatched. Germline V gene data show CDR1 as MGHDK and CDR2 as SYGVNS. The CDR3 length is 14 residues. The CDR3 nucleotides are TGTGCCAGCAGTGTACTAGCGAGGGCGAATGAGCAGTTCTTC. Translation gives CASSVLARANEQFF.

This clone was seen a single time. This chain uses TRBV6-5 with TRBJ2-7; TRBD1 aligns across 9 bases. Germline lookup yields CDR1 MNHEY and CDR2 SVGAGI. V shed 2 bases, J shed 5 bases, and the junction held 1 base outside the gene matches. CDR3 size: 13 residues. CDR3 protein: CASSYGTGNEQYF. For the CDR3, the DNA is TGTGCCAGCAGTTACGGGACAGGGAACGAGCAGTACTTC.

This rearrangement joins TRBV2 to TRBJ1-1; the D is unclear. This CDR3 spans 14 amino acids. Germline V lookup: CDR1 SNHLY, CDR2 FYNNEI. V was shortened by 4 bases and J by 4 bases, with 13 bases between the two germline ends. The CDR3 protein is CASSVRGGGTEAFF. In DNA, the CDR3 is TGTGCCAGCAGTGTACGGGGAGGAGGCACTGAAGCTTTCTTT.

The chain links TRBV2 to TRBJ1-2; D might be TRBD1 (5 bases). The germline CDR1 and CDR2 sequences are SNHLY and FYNNEI. With 7 bases removed from V and 4 bases from J, the gap between germline ends came to 13 bases. CDR3 size: 13 residues. In nucleotides, the CDR3 is TGTGCCAGCAACGGGGGGAACTCCTATGGCTACACCTTC. It encodes CASNGGNSYGYTF.

The CDR3 DNA reads TGTGCCAGCAACCCCGCGGCAGGTAGCAATCAGCCCCAGCATTTT. This codes for CASNPAAGSNQPQHF. The chain is built from TRBV19 and TRBJ1-5; unclear D gene. This CDR3 region has 15 residues. V was trimmed by 9 bases and J by 0 bases, leaving 15 bases between them. The V gene's germline CDR1 is LNHDA and CDR2 SQIVND (reference sequence).

The CDR3: CASSFYPVGEKLFF. Here the CDR3 DNA reads TGTGCCAGCAGTTTCTACCCGGTCGGGGAAAAACTGTTTTTT. The chain uses TRBV28 and TRBJ1-4; D is undetermined. V was pared by 3 bases and J by 8 bases, with 13 bases between. The CDR3 is 14 amino acids. The germline V gene has CDR1 MDHEN and CDR2 SYDVKM. The variable domain in full, with the rest retrieved from reference TRBV28 and TRBJ1-4, is DVKVTQSSRYLVKRTGEKVFLECVQDMDHENMFWYRQDPGLGLRLIYFSYDVKMKEKGDIPEGYSVSREKKERFSLILESASTNQTSMYLCASSFYPVGEKLFFGSGTQLSVL.

The J gene is TRBJ2-2, the V gene TRBV27; no clear D gene. The germline CDR1 and CDR2 sequences are MNHEY and SMNVEV (reference sequence). The CDR3 sequence is 16 residues long. V shed 5 bases and J shed 1 base, with 14 bases lying between them. CDR3 sequence (DNA): TGTGCCAGCAGTCCAAACAGTTTGCTGAACACCGGGGAGCTGTTTTTT. As protein: CASSPNSLLNTGELFF.

V is TRBV7-9 and J is TRBJ1-2; D ambiguous. CDR1 SEHNR and CDR2 FQNEAQ come from the germline V gene (reference sequence). This CDR3 has 13 amino acids. Trimming took off 5 bases at V and 8 bases at J, with 15 bases between the two ends. CDR3 nucleotide sequence: TGTGCCAGCAGCCGGACGGCGGAGGGAGGCTACACCTTC. This encodes CASSRTAEGGYTF.

In its sample, this clone was seen once. The gene calls are TRBV7-2 and TRBJ2-1, with TRBD2 matching 10 bases. The CDR3 is 16 residues long. Germline loops: CDR1 SGHTA, CDR2 FQGNSA. The V and J ends lost 3 bases and 5 bases, in that order; junction bases with no gene match: 7. CDR3 DNA sequence: TGTGCCAGCAGCTTCCCAGGGACTAGCGTGGACAATGAGCAGTTCTTC. Translating gives CASSFPGTSVDNEQFF.

DNA for the CDR3: TGTGCCAGCAGCCAAGGGGGCGGGAGCGCTACCGAGCAGTACTTC. Protein: CASSQGGGSATEQYF. The chain couples TRBV7-2 to TRBJ2-7, with D perhaps TRBD1 or TRBD2 (7 bases each). V shed 5 bases and J shed 6 bases, with 20 bases lying between them. There are 15 residues in the CDR3. Germline V CDR1 and CDR2: SGHTA, FQGNSA.

The genes are TRBV12-5 and TRBJ1-5; 9 bases agree with TRBD1. This CDR3 has 18 amino acids. The junction had 15 bases not matched to a gene; V was cut back by 7 bases and J by 2 bases. Germline CDR1 reads LGHNT; CDR2 reads FRNRAP. CDR3: CASDRTGAVSVGNQPQHF. Written as DNA, the CDR3 is TGTGCTAGTGACAGGACAGGGGCAGTGTCTGTGGGCAATCAGCCCCAGCATTTT.